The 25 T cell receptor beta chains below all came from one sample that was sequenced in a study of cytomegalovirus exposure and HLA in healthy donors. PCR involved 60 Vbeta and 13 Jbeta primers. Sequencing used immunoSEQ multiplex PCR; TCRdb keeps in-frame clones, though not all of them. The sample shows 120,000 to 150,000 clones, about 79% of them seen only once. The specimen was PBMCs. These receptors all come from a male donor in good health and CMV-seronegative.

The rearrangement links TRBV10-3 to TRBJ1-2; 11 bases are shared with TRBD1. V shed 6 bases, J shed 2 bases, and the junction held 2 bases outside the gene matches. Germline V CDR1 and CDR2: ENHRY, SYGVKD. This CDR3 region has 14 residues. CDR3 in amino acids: CAIRGDRGNYGYTF. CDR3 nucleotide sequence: TGTGCCATCAGGGGGGACAGGGGGAACTATGGCTACACCTTC.

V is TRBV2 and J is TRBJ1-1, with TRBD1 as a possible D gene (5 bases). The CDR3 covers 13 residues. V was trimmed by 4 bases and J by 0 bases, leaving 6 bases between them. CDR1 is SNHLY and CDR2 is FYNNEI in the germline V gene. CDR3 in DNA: TGTGCCAGCAGTGCAGGGATGAACACTGAAGCTTTCTTT. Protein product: CASSAGMNTEAFF.

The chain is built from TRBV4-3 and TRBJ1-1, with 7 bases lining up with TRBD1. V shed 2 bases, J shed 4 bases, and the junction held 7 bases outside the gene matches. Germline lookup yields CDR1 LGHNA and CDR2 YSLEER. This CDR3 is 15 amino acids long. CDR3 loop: CASSQTRAGGTEAFF. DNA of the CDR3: TGCGCCAGCAGCCAAACCCGGGCAGGGGGCACTGAAGCTTTCTTT.

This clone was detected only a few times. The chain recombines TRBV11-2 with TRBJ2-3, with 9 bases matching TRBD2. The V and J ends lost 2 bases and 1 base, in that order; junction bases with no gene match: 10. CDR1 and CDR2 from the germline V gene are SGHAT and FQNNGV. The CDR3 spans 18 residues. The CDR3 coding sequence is TGTGCCAGCAGCTTATGGGCGGGGGGGTTCAAAGGCACAGATACGCAGTATTTT. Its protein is CASSLWAGGFKGTDTQYF.

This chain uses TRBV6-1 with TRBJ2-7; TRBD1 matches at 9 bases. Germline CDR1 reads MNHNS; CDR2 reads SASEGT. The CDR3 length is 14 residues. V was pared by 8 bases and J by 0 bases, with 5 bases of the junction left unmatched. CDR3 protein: CASGGTGSSYEQYF. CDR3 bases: TGTGCCAGCGGGGGGACAGGGAGCTCCTACGAGCAGTACTTC.

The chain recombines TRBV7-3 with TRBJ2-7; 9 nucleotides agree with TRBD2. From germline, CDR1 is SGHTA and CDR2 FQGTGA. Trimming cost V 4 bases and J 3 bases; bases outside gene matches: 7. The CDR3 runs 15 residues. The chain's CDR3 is CASSSGAGGLYEQYF. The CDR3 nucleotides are TGTGCCAGCAGCTCGGGCGCGGGAGGGCTCTACGAGCAGTACTTC.

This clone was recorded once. CDR3 bases: TGTGCCACAGCTAAACCAGGGTTATCTGTGAACACTGAAGCTTTCTTT. This encodes CATAKPGLSVNTEAFF. This chain links TRBV27 with TRBJ1-1; D perhaps matches TRBD1 (5 bases). This CDR3 has 16 residues. The V gene lost 10 bases and the J gene lost 0 bases, with 21 bases spanning the gap. Germline V gene sequence: CDR1 MNHEY, CDR2 SMNVEV (reference sequence).

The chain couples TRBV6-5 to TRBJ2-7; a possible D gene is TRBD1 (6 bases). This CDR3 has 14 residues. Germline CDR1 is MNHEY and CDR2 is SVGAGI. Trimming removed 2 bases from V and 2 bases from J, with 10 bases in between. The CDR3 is CASSYQQGAYEQYF. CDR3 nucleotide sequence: TGTGCCAGCAGTTACCAACAGGGCGCCTACGAGCAGTACTTC.

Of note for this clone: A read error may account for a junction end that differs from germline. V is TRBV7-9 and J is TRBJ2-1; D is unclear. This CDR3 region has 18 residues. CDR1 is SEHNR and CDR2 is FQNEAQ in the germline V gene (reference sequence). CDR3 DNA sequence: TGTTCCAGCAGCTTACCAACCAGGATTAATAACATCTACAATGAGCAGTTCTTC. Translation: CSSSLPTRINNIYNEQFF.

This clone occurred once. This CDR3 is CASSVDGTDSYEQYF. In DNA, the CDR3 is TGTGCCAGCAGCGTAGATGGGACTGACTCCTACGAGCAGTACTTC. V usage is TRBV9 and J usage is TRBJ2-7, with D possibly matching TRBD2 (6 bases). The CDR3 is 15 residues long. The germline gives CDR1 SGDLS, CDR2 YYNGEE. V lost 0 bases to trimming and J lost 0 bases, with 10 bases between them.

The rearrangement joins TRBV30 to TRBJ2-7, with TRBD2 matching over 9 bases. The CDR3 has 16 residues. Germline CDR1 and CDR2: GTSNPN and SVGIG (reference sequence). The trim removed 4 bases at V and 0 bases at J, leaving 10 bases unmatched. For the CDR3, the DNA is TGTGCCTGGACGGTTGCTAGCGGGATCTACTCCTACGAGCAGTACTTC. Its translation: CAWTVASGIYSYEQYF.

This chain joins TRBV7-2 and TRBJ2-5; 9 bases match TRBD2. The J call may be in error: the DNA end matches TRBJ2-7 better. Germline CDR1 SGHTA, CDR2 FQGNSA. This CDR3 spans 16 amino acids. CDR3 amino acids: CASSLVAGEGSYEQYF. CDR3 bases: TGTGCCAGCAGCTTAGTAGCGGGAGAGGGCTCCTACGAGCAGTACTTC.

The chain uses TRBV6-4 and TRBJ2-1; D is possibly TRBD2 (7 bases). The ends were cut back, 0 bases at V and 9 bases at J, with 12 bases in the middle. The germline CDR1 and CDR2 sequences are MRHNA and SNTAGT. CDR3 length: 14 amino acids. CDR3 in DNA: TGTGCCAGCAGTGACTCTCGGGGGGCTGGTGAGCAGTTCTTC. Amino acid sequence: CASSDSRGAGEQFF.

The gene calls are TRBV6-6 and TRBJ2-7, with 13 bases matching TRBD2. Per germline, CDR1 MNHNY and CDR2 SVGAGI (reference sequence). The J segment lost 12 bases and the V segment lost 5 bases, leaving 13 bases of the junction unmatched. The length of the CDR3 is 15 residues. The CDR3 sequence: CASSSGTSGARVGYF. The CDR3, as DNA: TGTGCCAGCAGTAGTGGGACTAGCGGGGCCCGCGTGGGGTACTTC.

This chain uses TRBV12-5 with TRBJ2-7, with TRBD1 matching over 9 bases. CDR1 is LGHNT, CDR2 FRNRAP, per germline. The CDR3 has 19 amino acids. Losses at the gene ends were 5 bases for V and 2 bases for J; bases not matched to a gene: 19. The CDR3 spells CASGPNRDRENYRTYEQYF. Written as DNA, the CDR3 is TGTGCTAGTGGTCCTAACCGGGACAGGGAAAATTACCGTACCTACGAGCAGTACTTC.

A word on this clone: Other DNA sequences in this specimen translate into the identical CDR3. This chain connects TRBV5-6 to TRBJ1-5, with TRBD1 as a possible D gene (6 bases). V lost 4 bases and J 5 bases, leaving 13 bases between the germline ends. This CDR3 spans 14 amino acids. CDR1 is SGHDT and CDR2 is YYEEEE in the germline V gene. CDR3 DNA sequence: TGTGCCAGCAGCGCGAGAAACAGGGATCAGCCCCAGCATTTT. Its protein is CASSARNRDQPQHF.

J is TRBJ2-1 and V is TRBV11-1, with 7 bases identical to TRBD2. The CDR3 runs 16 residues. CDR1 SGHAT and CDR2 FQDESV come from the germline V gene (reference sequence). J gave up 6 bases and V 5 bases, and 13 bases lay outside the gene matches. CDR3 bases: TGTGCCAGCAGCCTAAGGACCCAGCGGGACGTCAATGAGCAGTTCTTC. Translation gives CASSLRTQRDVNEQFF.

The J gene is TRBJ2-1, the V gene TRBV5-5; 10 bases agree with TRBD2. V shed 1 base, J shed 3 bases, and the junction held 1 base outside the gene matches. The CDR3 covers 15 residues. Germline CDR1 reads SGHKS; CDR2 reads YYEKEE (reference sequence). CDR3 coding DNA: TGTGCCAGCAGCTTGACTAGCGGGATCTACAATGAGCAGTTCTTC. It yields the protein CASSLTSGIYNEQFF.

The CDR3 nucleotides are TGTGCCAGCTCACGGGCAGGGGGAAATGAGCAGTTCTTC. Translated, it gives CASSRAGGNEQFF. The chain carries TRBV18 and TRBJ2-1, with 7 positions matching TRBD1. Trimming took 4 bases from V and 7 from J; bases not matched to a gene: 4. The germline gives CDR1 KGHSH, CDR2 LQKENI. The CDR3 extends over 13 amino acids.

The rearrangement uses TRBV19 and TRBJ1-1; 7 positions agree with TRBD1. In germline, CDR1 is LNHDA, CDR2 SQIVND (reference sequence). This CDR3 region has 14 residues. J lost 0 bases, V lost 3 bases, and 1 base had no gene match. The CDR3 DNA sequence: TGTGCCAGTAGTATCCAGGGGGTGAACACTGAAGCTTTCTTT. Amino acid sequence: CASSIQGVNTEAFF.

The CDR3: CASSILPGRTEAFF. CDR3 bases: TGTGCCAGTAGTATTTTGCCAGGGCGCACTGAAGCTTTCTTT. V and J are TRBV19 and TRBJ1-1; D may be TRBD1 (5 bases). The CDR3 is 14 amino acids. The V gene's germline CDR1 is LNHDA and CDR2 SQIVND (reference sequence). Trimming removed 3 bases from V and 4 bases from J, with 12 bases in between.

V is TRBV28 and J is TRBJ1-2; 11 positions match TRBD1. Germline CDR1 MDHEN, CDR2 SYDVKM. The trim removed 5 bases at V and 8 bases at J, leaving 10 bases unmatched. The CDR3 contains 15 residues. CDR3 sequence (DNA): TGTGCCAGCAGTAGCCCAGGACAGGGGGCTGTAGGCTACACCTTC. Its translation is CASSSPGQGAVGYTF.

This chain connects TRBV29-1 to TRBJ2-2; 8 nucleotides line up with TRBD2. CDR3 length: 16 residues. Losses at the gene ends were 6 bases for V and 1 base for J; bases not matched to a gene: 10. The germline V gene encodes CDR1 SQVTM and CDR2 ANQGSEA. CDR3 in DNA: TGCAGCGTCGCTAAGCGGCTAGCGGGGAACACCGGGGAGCTGTTTTTT. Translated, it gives CSVAKRLAGNTGELFF.

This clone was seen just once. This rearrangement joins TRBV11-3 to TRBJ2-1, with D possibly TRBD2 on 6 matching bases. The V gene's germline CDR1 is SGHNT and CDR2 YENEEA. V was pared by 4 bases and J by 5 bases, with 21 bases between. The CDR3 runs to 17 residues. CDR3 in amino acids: CASSSNRDSKGHNEQFF. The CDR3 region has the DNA TGTGCCAGCAGCTCAAACCGGGACTCCAAGGGCCACAATGAGCAGTTCTTC.

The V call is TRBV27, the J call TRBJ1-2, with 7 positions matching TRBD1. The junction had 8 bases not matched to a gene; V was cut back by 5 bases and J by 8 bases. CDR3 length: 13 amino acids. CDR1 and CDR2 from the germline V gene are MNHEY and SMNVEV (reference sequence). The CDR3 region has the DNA TGTGCCAGCAGTATACAGGGGTTTCAGGGCTACACCTTC. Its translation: CASSIQGFQGYTF.